These 11 T cell receptor beta chains were sequenced from one sample in a study of T cell changes during pregnancy in multiple sclerosis. Clones were sequenced by immunoSEQ multiplex PCR, and TCRdb holds only the in-frame ones, with some missing. The sample includes roughly 76,000 clones, around 90% of them seen just once. Sample: CD4+ T cells from peripheral blood mononuclear cells, taken after pregnancy. Receptors originate from a female donor with multiple sclerosis, enrolled in a pregnancy study.

The CDR3 DNA reads as TGTGCCAGCAGCTCCAAGGGACAGGGAACCGGGGAGCTGTTTTTT. Its translation is CASSSKGQGTGELFF. The chain recombines TRBV7-3 with TRBJ2-2; 9 bases align to TRBD1. This CDR3 region has 15 residues. Germline V gene data show CDR1 as SGHTA and CDR2 as FQGTGA. V was pared by 4 bases and J by 5 bases, with 5 bases of the junction left unmatched.

The J gene is TRBJ2-3, the V gene TRBV19; 11 positions match TRBD2. The V gene end was trimmed by 7 bases and the J gene end by 6 bases; junction bases not matched to a gene: 9. Germline V gene lookup returns CDR1 LNHDA and CDR2 SQIVND (reference sequence). CDR3 size: 15 residues. The CDR3 region is CASTPLAGVPDTQYF. In DNA, the CDR3 is TGTGCCAGTACGCCACTAGCGGGGGTTCCCGATACGCAGTATTTT.

The CDR3 region is CASSLALTPEKGGYTF. CDR3 in DNA: TGTGCCAGCAGCTTGGCTCTAACACCTGAGAAGGGGGGCTACACCTTC. The chain recombines TRBV5-4 with TRBJ1-2, with D perhaps TRBD1 (5 bases). The CDR3 loop spans 16 amino acids. V was shortened by 0 bases and J by 8 bases, with 20 bases between the two germline ends. Germline V gene data show CDR1 as SGHNT and CDR2 as YYREEE (reference sequence).

This clone was recorded a few times. This chain uses TRBV2 with TRBJ2-3, with TRBD1 matching 11 bases. This CDR3 has 14 residues. After removal of 7 bases from V and 4 bases from J, the junction contained 4 bases not matched to a gene. Germline V lookup: CDR1 SNHLY, CDR2 FYNNEI. The CDR3 loop is CASIVGQGADTQYF. The CDR3 DNA reads as TGTGCCAGCATTGTGGGACAGGGGGCAGATACGCAGTATTTT.

The chain combines TRBV7-2 with TRBJ2-7; 7 bases are shared with TRBD2. This CDR3 contains 15 residues. The V gene end was trimmed by 2 bases and the J gene end by 2 bases; junction bases not matched to a gene: 6. The germline V gene has CDR1 SGHTA and CDR2 FQGNSA. The CDR3 is CASSLFSGGTYEQYF. As DNA, the CDR3 is TGTGCCAGCAGCTTATTCTCGGGAGGAACCTACGAGCAGTACTTC. Looking up the rest from reference TRBV7-2 and TRBJ2-7 gives the full variable domain: GAGVSQSPSNKVTEKGKDVELRCDPISGHTALYWYRQSLGQGLEFLIYFQGNSAPDKSGLPSDRFSAERTGGSVSTLTIQRTQQEDSAVYLCASSLFSGGTYEQYFGPGTRLTVT.

The rearrangement joins TRBV5-4 to TRBJ2-1; the D gene is possibly TRBD2 (7 bases). Germline CDR1 is SGHNT and CDR2 is YYREEE (reference sequence). The CDR3 runs to 20 residues. The germline V and J ends were trimmed by 3 bases and 6 bases, with 31 bases remaining between them. CDR3 sequence (DNA): TGTGCCAGCAGCTCAAGGGGGGGAACCAGGCTGAGACTAGAGAGCAATGAGCAGTTCTTC. Protein: CASSSRGGTRLRLESNEQFF.

The V call is TRBV5-1, the J call TRBJ2-7, with D hard to call. Trimming cost V 1 base and J 2 bases, with 7 bases left between them. CDR3 size: 13 residues. In germline, CDR1 is SGHRS, CDR2 YFSETQ. The CDR3 nucleotides read TGCGCCAGCAGCTTGAGTCAGACCTACGAGCAGTACTTC. The encoded protein is CASSLSQTYEQYF.

The chain has TRBV6-6 and TRBJ1-1; maybe TRBD1 (5 bases). With 1 base removed from V and 2 bases from J, the gap between germline ends came to 11 bases. Germline lookup yields CDR1 MNHNY and CDR2 SVGAGI (reference sequence). This CDR3 is built from 15 residues. The CDR3 DNA follows: TGTGCCAGCAGTTACTTGCAGGGTACTAACACTGAAGCTTTCTTT. The encoded protein is CASSYLQGTNTEAFF.

This CDR3 reads CASATGTSNEQYF. The CDR3 bases are TGTGCCAGCGCGACCGGGACTAGCAACGAGCAGTACTTC. J is TRBJ2-7 and V is TRBV18; 9 bases are shared with TRBD2. CDR1 is KGHSH, CDR2 LQKENI, per germline. The CDR3 is 13 amino acids. Unmatched junction bases numbered 7, after V lost 8 bases and J lost 5 bases.

This clone was recorded only once. This chain joins TRBV7-2 and TRBJ2-3; 7 positions agree with TRBD1. Losses at the gene ends were 1 base for V and 7 bases for J; bases not matched to a gene: 8. Looked up from germline, CDR1 is SGHTA and CDR2 is FQGNSA. There are 15 residues in the CDR3. The CDR3 DNA follows: TGTGCCAGCAGCTTAGGGGCAGGGGGACCCAATACGCAGTATTTT. Translated, it gives CASSLGAGGPNTQYF.

This clone was counted once. The chain couples TRBV4-2 to TRBJ1-4, with D unclear. This CDR3 has 14 amino acids. CDR1 and CDR2 from the germline V gene are LGHNA and YNFKEQ. Deletions cut 2 bases from V and 5 bases from J, with 9 bases between. CDR3 DNA: TGTGCCAGCAGCCAATTAGTGTCCAATGAAAAACTGTTTTTT. It encodes CASSQLVSNEKLFF.